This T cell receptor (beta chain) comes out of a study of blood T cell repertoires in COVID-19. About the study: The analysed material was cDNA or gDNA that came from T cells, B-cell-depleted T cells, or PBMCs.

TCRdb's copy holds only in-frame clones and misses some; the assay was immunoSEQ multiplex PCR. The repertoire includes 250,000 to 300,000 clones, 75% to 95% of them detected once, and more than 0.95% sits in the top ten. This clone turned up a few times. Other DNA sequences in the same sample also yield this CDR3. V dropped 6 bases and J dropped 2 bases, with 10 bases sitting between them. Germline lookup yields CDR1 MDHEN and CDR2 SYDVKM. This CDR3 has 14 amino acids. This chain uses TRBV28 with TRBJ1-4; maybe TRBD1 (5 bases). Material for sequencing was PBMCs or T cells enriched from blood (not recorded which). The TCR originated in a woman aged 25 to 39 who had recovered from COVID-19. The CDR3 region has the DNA TGTGCCAGCAGCCGGGGGGGTACTAATGAAAAACTGTTTTTT. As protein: CASSRGGTNEKLFF.